The 3 T cell receptor beta chains given below trace back to one sample, sequenced in a study of neurological immune-mediated disorders. TCRdb re-called the 5' RACE reads with MiXCR, one entry per CDR3 protein. The table has tens of thousands of distinct CDR3 sequences, approximately 15% seen once; the top ten hold 3% to 4.5%. Material: CD4+ T cells from blood. These receptors were collected from a woman aged 55-70 years with HTLV-1-associated myelopathy (HAM/TSP).

This clonotype was recorded many times. V and J are TRBV7-8 and TRBJ1-3; 7 nucleotides line up with TRBD1. The V and J ends lost 5 bases and 7 bases, in that order; junction bases with no gene match: 8. The CDR3 is 14 residues long. Germline CDR1 and CDR2: SGHVS and FQNEAQ. The DNA of the CDR3 is TGTGCCAGCAGCCCAGGGGACAGTTGGAACACCATATATTTT. Its protein is CASSPGDSWNTIYF.

In its sample, this clonotype was seen many times. This sequence joins TRBV3-1 and TRBJ2-7; D ambiguous. CDR1 and CDR2 (germline): LGHDT, YNNKEL (reference sequence). The CDR3 runs 13 residues. Between the trimmed V and J ends, which lost 3 bases and 6 bases, there was a span of 12 bases. The CDR3 reads CASSQRAWGEQYF. The CDR3 coding sequence is TGTGCCAGCAGCCAGCGCGCATGGGGCGAGCAGTACTTC.

In this sample, this clonotype turned up many times. The chain uses TRBV12-3 or TRBV12-4 and TRBJ2-7; 9 nucleotides match TRBD1. The trim removed 1 base at V and 7 bases at J, leaving 5 bases unmatched. The CDR3 totals 14 residues. The CDR3, as DNA: TGTGCCAGCAGTTTAGTAGGACAGGGGAGGGAGCAGTACTTC. Translating gives CASSLVGQGREQYF.